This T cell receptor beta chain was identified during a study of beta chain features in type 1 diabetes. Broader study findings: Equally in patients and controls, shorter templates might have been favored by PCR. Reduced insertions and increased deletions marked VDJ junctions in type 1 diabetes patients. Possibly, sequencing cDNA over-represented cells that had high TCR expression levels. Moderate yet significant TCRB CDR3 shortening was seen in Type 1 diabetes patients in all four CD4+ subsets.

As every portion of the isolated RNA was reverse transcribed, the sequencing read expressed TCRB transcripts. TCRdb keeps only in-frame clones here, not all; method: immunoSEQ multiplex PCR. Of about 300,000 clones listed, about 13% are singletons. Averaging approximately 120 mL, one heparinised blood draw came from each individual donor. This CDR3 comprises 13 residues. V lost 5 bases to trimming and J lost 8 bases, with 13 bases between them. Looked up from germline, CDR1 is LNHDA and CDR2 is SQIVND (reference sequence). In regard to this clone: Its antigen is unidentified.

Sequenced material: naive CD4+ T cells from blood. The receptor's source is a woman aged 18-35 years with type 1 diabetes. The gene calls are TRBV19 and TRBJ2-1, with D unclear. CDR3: CASSRWPEDEQFF. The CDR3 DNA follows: TGTGCCAGTAGTCGATGGCCTGAGGATGAGCAGTTCTTC.